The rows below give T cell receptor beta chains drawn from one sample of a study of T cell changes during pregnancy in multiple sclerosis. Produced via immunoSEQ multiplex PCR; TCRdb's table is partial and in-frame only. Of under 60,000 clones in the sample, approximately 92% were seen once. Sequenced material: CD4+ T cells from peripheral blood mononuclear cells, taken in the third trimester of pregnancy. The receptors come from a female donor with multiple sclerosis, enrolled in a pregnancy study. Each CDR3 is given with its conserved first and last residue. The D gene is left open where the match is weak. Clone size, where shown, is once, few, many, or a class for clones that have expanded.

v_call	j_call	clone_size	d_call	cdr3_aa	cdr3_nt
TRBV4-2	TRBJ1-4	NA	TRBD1	CASSRDSPSEKLFF	TGTGCCAGCAGCCGGGACAGTCCCTCGGAAAAACTGTTTTTT
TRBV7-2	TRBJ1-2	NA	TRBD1	CASSLAQGDVFGYTF	TGTGCCAGCAGCTTAGCGCAGGGGGATGTATTCGGCTACACCTTC
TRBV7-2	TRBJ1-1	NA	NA	CASSLAGARTEAFF	TGTGCCAGCAGCTTAGCAGGGGCGCGGACTGAAGCTTTCTTT
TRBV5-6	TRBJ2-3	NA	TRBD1	CASSETGRGTDTQYF	TGTGCCAGCAGCGAGACAGGGCGTGGCACAGATACGCAGTATTTT
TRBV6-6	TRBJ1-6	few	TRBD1	CASSQTGDDSPLHF	TGTGCCAGCAGCCAGACAGGGGATGATTCACCCCTCCACTTT
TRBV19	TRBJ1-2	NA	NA	CASSHPTVRSNYGYTF	TGTGCCAGTAGCCACCCGACAGTTCGTTCTAACTATGGCTACACCTTC
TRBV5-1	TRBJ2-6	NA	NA	CASSVGHLSGANVLTF	TGCGCCAGCAGCGTAGGACACCTCTCTGGGGCCAACGTCCTGACTTTC
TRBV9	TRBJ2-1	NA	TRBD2	CASSVDPSGGANEQFF	TGTGCCAGCAGCGTAGATCCCAGCGGGGGGGCCAATGAGCAGTTCTTC
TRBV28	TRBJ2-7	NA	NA	CASSGTRGAYEQYF	TGTGCCAGCAGCGGAACGCGCGGAGCCTACGAGCAGTACTTC
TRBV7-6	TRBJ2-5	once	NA	CASSLPWRSETQYF	TGTGCCAGCAGCTTACCGTGGAGGTCAGAGACCCAGTACTTC
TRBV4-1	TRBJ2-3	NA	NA	CASSQGPARGDTQYF	TGCGCCAGCAGCCAAGGTCCCGCGCGGGGAGATACGCAGTATTTT
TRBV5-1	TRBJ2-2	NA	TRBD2	CASSHQGLAGTGELFF	TGCGCCAGCAGCCACCAGGGGCTAGCGGGAACCGGGGAGCTGTTTTTT
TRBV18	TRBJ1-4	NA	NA	CASYRSTNEKLFF	TGTGCCAGCTACAGGTCAACTAATGAAAAACTGTTTTTT
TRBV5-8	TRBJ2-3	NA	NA	CASSLGQYTDTQYF	TGTGCCAGCAGCTTGGGGCAGTACACAGATACGCAGTATTTT
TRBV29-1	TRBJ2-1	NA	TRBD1	CSVGGGTGYNEQFF	TGCAGCGTTGGAGGCGGGACAGGTTACAATGAGCAGTTCTTC
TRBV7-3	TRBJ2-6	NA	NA	CASSLMPGDSGANVLTF	TGTGCCAGCAGCTTAATGCCAGGGGACTCTGGGGCCAACGTCCTGACTTTC
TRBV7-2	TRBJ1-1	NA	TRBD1	CASSLARTGGTEAFF	TGTGCCAGCAGCTTAGCCAGGACAGGGGGAACTGAAGCTTTCTTT
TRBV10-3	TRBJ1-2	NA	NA	CAISEQNFYGYTF	TGTGCCATCAGTGAACAGAACTTCTATGGCTACACCTTC
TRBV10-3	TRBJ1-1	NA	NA	CAITNGGQTEAFF	TGTGCCATCACGAACGGGGGGCAGACTGAAGCTTTCTTT
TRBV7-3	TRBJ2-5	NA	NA	CASSLMPGDVSETQYF	TGTGCCAGCAGCTTAATGCCTGGAGACGTTTCTGAGACCCAGTACTTC
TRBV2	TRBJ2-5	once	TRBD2	CASSGGGQETQYF	TGTGCCAGCAGCGGGGGGGGGCAAGAGACCCAGTACTTC
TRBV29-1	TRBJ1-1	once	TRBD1	CSAATGGDTEAFF	TGCAGCGCCGCGACAGGGGGGGACACTGAAGCTTTCTTT
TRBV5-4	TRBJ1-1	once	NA	CASSRLQGSDTEAFF	TGTGCCAGCAGCCGTTTACAGGGATCGGACACTGAAGCTTTCTTT
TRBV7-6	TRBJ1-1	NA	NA	CASSLGEENTEAFF	TGTGCCAGCAGCTTAGGCGAGGAGAACACTGAAGCTTTCTTT
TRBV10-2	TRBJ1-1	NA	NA	CASTQWSGEGTEAFF	TGCGCCAGCACACAGTGGTCGGGGGAGGGCACTGAAGCTTTCTTT
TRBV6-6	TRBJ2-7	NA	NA	CASSNPTVHYEQYF	TGTGCCAGCAGTAATCCGACAGTGCACTACGAGCAGTACTTC
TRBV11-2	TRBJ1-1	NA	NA	CASSFGRDTEAFF	TGTGCCAGCAGTTTTGGGAGAGACACTGAAGCTTTCTTT
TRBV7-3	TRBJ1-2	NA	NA	CASSLTGGDGYTF	TGTGCCAGCAGCTTAACGGGGGGAGATGGCTACACCTTC
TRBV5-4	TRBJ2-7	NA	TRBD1	CASSFDRGSYEQYF	TGTGCCAGCAGCTTCGACAGGGGAAGCTACGAGCAGTACTTC
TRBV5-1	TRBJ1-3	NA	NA	CASSLSGSGNTIYF	TGCGCCAGCAGCTTGTCGGGAAGTGGAAACACCATATATTTT
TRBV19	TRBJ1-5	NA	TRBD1	CASSPRTGGNQPQHF	TGTGCCAGTAGTCCCCGGACAGGGGGCAATCAGCCCCAGCATTTT
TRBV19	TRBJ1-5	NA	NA	CASSISGRPQHF	TGTGCCAGTAGTATAAGTGGGCGGCCCCAGCATTTT
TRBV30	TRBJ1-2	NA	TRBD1	CAWGDRGITGYTF	TGTGCCTGGGGGGACAGGGGGATTACTGGCTACACCTTC
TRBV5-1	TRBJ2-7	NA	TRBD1	CASSLAWDRHSYEQYF	TGCGCCAGCAGCTTGGCCTGGGACAGACACTCCTACGAGCAGTACTTC
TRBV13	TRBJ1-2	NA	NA	CASSLGGEERYGYTF	TGTGCCAGCAGCTTAGGTGGCGAGGAGAGATATGGCTACACCTTC
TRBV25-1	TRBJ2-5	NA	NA	CASSDARGSQETQYF	TGTGCCAGCAGTGACGCCAGGGGTTCCCAAGAGACCCAGTACTTC
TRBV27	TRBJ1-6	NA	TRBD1	CASSYSGTGDSPLHF	TGTGCCAGCAGTTATTCCGGGACAGGGGATTCACCCCTCCACTTT
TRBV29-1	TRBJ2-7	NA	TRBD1	CSVERDRDYEQYF	TGCAGCGTTGAGAGGGACAGGGACTACGAGCAGTACTTC
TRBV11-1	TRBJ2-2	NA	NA	CASSSGQNTGELFF	TGTGCCAGCAGCTCGGGACAGAACACCGGGGAGCTGTTTTTT
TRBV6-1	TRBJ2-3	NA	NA	CASSVEGVDTQYF	TGTGCCAGCAGTGTGGAGGGAGTTGATACGCAGTATTTT
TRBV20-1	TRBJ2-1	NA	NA	CSASWLTEQFF	TGCAGTGCTAGCTGGCTCACCGAGCAGTTCTTC
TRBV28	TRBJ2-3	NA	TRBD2	CASIPFGTSGTQTQYF	TGTGCCAGCATCCCCTTTGGGACTAGCGGGACGCAGACGCAGTATTTT
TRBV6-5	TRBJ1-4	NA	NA	CASSQGHLSEKLFF	TGTGCCAGCAGTCAGGGACATTTAAGCGAAAAACTGTTTTTT